This paragraph reports one TCR beta chain. Antigen specificity is unknown. The sample is drawn from a study of T cell responses to AZD1222 COVID-19 vaccine. Study-wide results and caveats: Only a handful of AZD1222 recipients tested seropositive at baseline.

Germline values: CDR1 GTSNPN, CDR2 SVGIG (reference sequence). V lost 0 bases, J lost 1 base, and 2 bases stayed unmatched. CDR3 length: 14 amino acids. Clones were read by immunoSEQ multiplex PCR, and TCRdb kept only the in-frame ones, dropping some. Of about 120,000 clones in the sample, roughly 90% were seen once. The J gene is TRBJ2-5, the V gene TRBV30; TRBD1 matches 7 bases. The starting material was peripheral blood, obtained 28 days after the second dose of the MenACWY control vaccine. The sequence was obtained from an adult who received the MenACWY meningococcal vaccine as a control. Here the CDR3 DNA reads TGTGCCTGGAGTGTAGGGGGCCCCCAAGAGACCCAGTACTTC. It is translated as CAWSVGGPQETQYF. Based on the CDR3 plus reference TRBV30 and TRBJ2-5, the full variable domain is SQTIHQWPATLVQPVGSPLSLECTVEGTSNPNLYWYRQAAGRGLQLLFYSVGIGQISSEVPQNLSASRPQDRQFILSSKKLLLSDSGFYLCAWSVGGPQETQYFGPGTRLLVL.